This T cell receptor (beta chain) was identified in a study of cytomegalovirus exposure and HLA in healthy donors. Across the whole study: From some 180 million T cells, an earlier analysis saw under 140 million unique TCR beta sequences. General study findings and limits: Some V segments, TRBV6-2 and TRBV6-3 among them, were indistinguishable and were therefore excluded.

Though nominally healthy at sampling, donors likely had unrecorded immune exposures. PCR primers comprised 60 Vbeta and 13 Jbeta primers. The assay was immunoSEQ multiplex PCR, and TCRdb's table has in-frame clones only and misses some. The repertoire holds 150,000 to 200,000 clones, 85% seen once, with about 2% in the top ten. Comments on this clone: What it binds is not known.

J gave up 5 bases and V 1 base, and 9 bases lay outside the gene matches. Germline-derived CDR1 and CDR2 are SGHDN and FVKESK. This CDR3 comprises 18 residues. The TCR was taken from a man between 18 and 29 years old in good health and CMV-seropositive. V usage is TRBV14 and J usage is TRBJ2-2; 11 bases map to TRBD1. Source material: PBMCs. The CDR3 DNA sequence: TGTGCCAGCAGCCAAGCCAGGGGACAGGGGGAAAGAACCGGGGAGCTGTTTTTT. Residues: CASSQARGQGERTGELFF.